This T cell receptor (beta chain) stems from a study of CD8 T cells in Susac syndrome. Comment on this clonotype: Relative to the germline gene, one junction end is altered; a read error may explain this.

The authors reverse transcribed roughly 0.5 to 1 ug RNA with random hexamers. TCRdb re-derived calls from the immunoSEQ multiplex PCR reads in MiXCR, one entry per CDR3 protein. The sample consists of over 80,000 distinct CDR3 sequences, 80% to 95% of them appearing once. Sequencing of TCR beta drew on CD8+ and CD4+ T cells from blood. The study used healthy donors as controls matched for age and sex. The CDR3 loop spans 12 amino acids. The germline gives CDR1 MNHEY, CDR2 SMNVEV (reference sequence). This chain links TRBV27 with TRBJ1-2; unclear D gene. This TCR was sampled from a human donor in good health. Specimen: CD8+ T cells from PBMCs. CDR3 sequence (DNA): TGTGCCAGCAGCCAAGGGAAGGGTCAAGAGAGATTC. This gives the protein CASSQGKGQERF.